This TCR beta chain was identified during a study of Graves' ophthalmopathy and Graves' hyperthyroidism. Whole-study results and caveats: Most expanded clonotypes from thyroid (those above 0.001 frequency) were also found in blood.

With a duration under 3 months, ophthalmopathy in the donors showed moderate-to-severe activity, CAS ≥3 and NOSPECS ≥4. Amplified material comprised TCR beta CDR3 regions derived from RNA transcripts. Second-round multiplex PCR followed a first-round RT-PCR using HTBI primers. TCRdb ran MiXCR on the multiplex PCR reads and lists one entry per CDR3 protein. Among hundreds of thousands of distinct CDR3 sequences listed, approximately 15% were seen once. This clonotype was seen at least ten times. What it binds is unknown. CDR3 length: 12 amino acids. Between the trimmed V and J ends, which lost 5 bases and 6 bases, there was a span of 11 bases. From germline, CDR1 is MDHEN and CDR2 SYDVKM.

Sequences were obtained from blood. The chain joins TRBV28 to TRBJ2-7, with D possibly TRBD1 on 6 matching bases. This TCR was recovered from a woman aged 25 to 39 with Graves' ophthalmopathy. CDR3 residues: CASSPGVAEQYF. The DNA for the CDR3 is TGTGCCAGCAGTCCAGGGGTGGCCGAGCAGTACTTC.